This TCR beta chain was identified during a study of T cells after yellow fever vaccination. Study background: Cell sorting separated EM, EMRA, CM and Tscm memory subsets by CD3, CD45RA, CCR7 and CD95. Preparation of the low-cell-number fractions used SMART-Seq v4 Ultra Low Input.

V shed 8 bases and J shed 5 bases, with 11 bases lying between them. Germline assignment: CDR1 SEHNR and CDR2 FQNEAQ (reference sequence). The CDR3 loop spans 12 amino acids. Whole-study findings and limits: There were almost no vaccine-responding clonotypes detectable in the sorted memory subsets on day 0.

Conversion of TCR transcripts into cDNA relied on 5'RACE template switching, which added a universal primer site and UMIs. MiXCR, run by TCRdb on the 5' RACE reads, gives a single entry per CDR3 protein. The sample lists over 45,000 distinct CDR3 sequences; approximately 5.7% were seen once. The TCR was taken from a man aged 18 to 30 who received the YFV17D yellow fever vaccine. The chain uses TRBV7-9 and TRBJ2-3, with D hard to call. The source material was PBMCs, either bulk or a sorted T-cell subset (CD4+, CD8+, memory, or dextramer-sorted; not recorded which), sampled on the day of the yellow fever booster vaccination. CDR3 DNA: TGTGCCAGCGAATTCATGGGAGATACGCAGTATTTT. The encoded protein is CASEFMGDTQYF. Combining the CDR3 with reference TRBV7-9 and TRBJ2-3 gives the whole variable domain DTGVSQNPRHKITKRGQNVTFRCDPISEHNRLYWYRQTLGQGPEFLTYFQNEAQLEKSRLLSDRFSAERPKGSFSTLEIQRTEQGDSAMYLCASEFMGDTQYFGPGTRLTVL.